The 24 T cell receptor beta chains below all came from one sample that was sequenced in a study of blood T cell repertoires in COVID-19. Produced via immunoSEQ multiplex PCR; TCRdb's table is partial and in-frame only. The profile shows about 270,000 clones, around nine tenths of them singletons. The material sequenced was peripheral blood. The receptors derive from a man aged 35-49 years with active or convalescent COVID-19.

This chain connects TRBV24-1 to TRBJ2-1; 7 positions match TRBD2. The CDR3 runs 18 residues. V shed 4 bases and J 0 bases; nucleotides not matched to a gene: 11. Germline V gives CDR1 KGHDR, CDR2 SFDVKD. The CDR3 sequence is CATSDRLERGSSYNEQFF. CDR3 in DNA: TGTGCCACCAGTGACCGCCTAGAGCGGGGTAGCTCCTACAATGAGCAGTTCTTC.

The chain joins TRBV24-1 to TRBJ1-2; the match to TRBD1 covers 7 bases. This CDR3 has 15 amino acids. Germline V CDR1 and CDR2: KGHDR, SFDVKD. With 4 bases clipped from V and 4 bases from J, the junction kept 8 bases outside the gene matches. CDR3 region: CATSDPSTGSYGYTF. The CDR3 DNA reads as TGTGCCACCAGTGACCCCTCGACAGGGTCCTATGGCTACACCTTC.

The chain uses TRBV4-2 and TRBJ1-6, with D perhaps TRBD1 (5 bases). This CDR3 comprises 15 residues. The V gene lost 4 bases and the J gene lost 8 bases, with 15 bases spanning the gap. In germline, CDR1 is LGHNA, CDR2 YNFKEQ. The CDR3 here is CASSPYTTEDSPLHF. Here the CDR3 DNA reads TGTGCCAGCAGCCCCTACACGACAGAGGATTCACCCCTCCACTTT.

This chain uses TRBV6-5 with TRBJ2-2; TRBD1 matches 8 bases. The germline V gene encodes CDR1 MNHEY and CDR2 SVGAGI. V dropped 7 bases and J dropped 4; count of bases not matched to a gene: 8. The CDR3 runs 15 residues. Here the CDR3 reads CASIKQGAGTGELFF. CDR3 in DNA: TGTGCCAGCATCAAGCAGGGGGCGGGCACCGGGGAGCTGTTTTTT.

V and J are TRBV4-2 and TRBJ2-4, with TRBD2 identical over 13 bases. The V segment lost 1 base and the J segment 7 bases; nucleotides outside the gene matches: 16. Germline lookup yields CDR1 LGHNA and CDR2 YNFKEQ. This CDR3 has 20 amino acids. In DNA, the CDR3 is TGTGCCAGCAGCCAAGGGGGGTTAGGACTAGCGGGAGATGAAGGGAACATTCAGTACTTC. Amino acid sequence: CASSQGGLGLAGDEGNIQYF.

The V gene is TRBV19, the J gene TRBJ2-2; D remains ambiguous. The CDR3 runs 13 residues. The germline V and J ends were trimmed by 1 base and 5 bases, with 5 bases remaining between them. CDR1 and CDR2 from the germline V gene are LNHDA and SQIVND (reference sequence). Here the CDR3 reads CASSIGATGELFF. CDR3 DNA: TGTGCCAGTAGTATAGGGGCAACCGGGGAGCTGTTTTTT.

Details on this clone: Other DNA sequences in the sample encode the same CDR3. The V gene is TRBV6-5, the J gene TRBJ2-2; weak D call: TRBD2 (6 bases). Germline CDR1 is MNHEY and CDR2 is SVGAGI. Deletions cut 2 bases from V and 4 bases from J, with 11 bases between. There are 15 residues in the CDR3. The CDR3 reads CASSYDGSGTGELFF. CDR3 coding DNA: TGTGCCAGCAGTTACGACGGGAGTGGCACCGGGGAGCTGTTTTTT.

The chain couples TRBV11-3 to TRBJ1-1; possible D gene TRBD1, 6 bases. The CDR3 covers 12 residues. CDR1 is SGHNT and CDR2 is YENEEA in the germline V gene. V lost 4 bases to trimming and J lost 10 bases, with 13 bases between them. The DNA for the CDR3 is TGTGCCAGCAGCTCTACAGGGTCGAGAGCTTTCTTT. Its protein product is CASSSTGSRAFF.

This chain connects TRBV5-4 to TRBJ2-6; D uncertain. The CDR3 covers 17 residues. CDR1 and CDR2 from the germline V gene are SGHNT and YYREEE (reference sequence). Trimming removed 3 bases from V and 0 bases from J, with 13 bases in between. The DNA of the CDR3 is TGTGCCAGCAGCTACCTACAACGGAGCTCTGGGGCCAACGTCCTGACTTTC. Translation gives CASSYLQRSSGANVLTF.

This chain uses TRBV14 with TRBJ2-1; D may be TRBD2 (5 bases). CDR3 length: 14 residues. The germline V gene encodes CDR1 SGHDN and CDR2 FVKESK. Trimming cost V 1 base and J 5 bases, with 9 bases left between them. CDR3 protein: CASSQAGINNEQFF. CDR3 coding DNA: TGTGCCAGCAGCCAAGCGGGAATCAACAATGAGCAGTTCTTC.

The CDR3 DNA reads TGTGCCATCAGTGACAGGACCTACGAGCAGTACTTC. Protein sequence: CAISDRTYEQYF. The chain carries TRBV10-3 and TRBJ2-7; no clear D gene. Trimming stripped 3 bases from V and 2 bases from J, with 5 bases between. The CDR3 length is 12 residues. Per germline, CDR1 ENHRY and CDR2 SYGVKD.

The gene calls are TRBV29-1 and TRBJ1-1, with D uncertain. The length of the CDR3 is 12 residues. Between the trimmed V and J ends, which lost 6 bases and 3 bases, there was a span of 11 bases. Germline CDR1 is SQVTM and CDR2 is ANQGSEA. CDR3 loop: CSVQTVDTEAFF. The CDR3 DNA is TGCAGCGTGCAGACTGTCGACACTGAAGCTTTCTTT.

A note on this clone: The same CDR3 also results from other DNA sequences found in this sample. The V gene is TRBV9, the J gene TRBJ1-4; 8 bases agree with TRBD1. This CDR3 has 15 amino acids. With V trimmed by 0 bases and J by 7 bases, 5 bases remained unmatched. Germline V gene lookup returns CDR1 SGDLS and CDR2 YYNGEE. The CDR3 nucleotides are TGTGCCAGCAGCGTAGCGTCAGGGGGCGGTGAAAAACTGTTTTTT. Translated: CASSVASGGGEKLFF.

The chain has TRBV12-3 or TRBV12-4 and TRBJ1-1; TRBD1 might be the D (5 bases). Deletions cut 3 bases from V and 10 bases from J, with 15 bases between. The CDR3 runs 13 residues. The CDR3 here is CASSLGTPSIAFF. CDR3 nucleotide sequence: TGTGCCAGCAGTTTGGGGACTCCCTCCATAGCTTTCTTT.

The chain combines TRBV5-4 with TRBJ1-3, with D perhaps matching TRBD1 (5 bases). V dropped 4 bases and J dropped 4 bases, with 12 bases sitting between them. CDR3 size: 14 residues. CDR1 SGHNT and CDR2 YYREEE come from the germline V gene (reference sequence). The CDR3 coding sequence is TGTGCCAGCAGCCCCGACAGAAGGGGAAACACCATATATTTT. It encodes CASSPDRRGNTIYF.

The rearrangement uses TRBV3-1 (or the pseudogene TRBV3-2) and TRBJ1-1; 7 bases match TRBD1. Unmatched junction bases numbered 6, after V lost 5 bases and J lost 6 bases. This CDR3 region has 13 residues. Germline V lookup: CDR1 LGHDT, CDR2 YNNKEL (reference sequence). CDR3 DNA: TGTGCCAGCAGCTCACAGGGGACCCCTGAAGCTTTCTTT. This translates into CASSSQGTPEAFF.

The chain is built from TRBV10-3 and TRBJ2-5, with 10 positions matching TRBD1. The J segment lost 0 bases and the V segment lost 6 bases, leaving 7 bases of the junction unmatched. Germline assignment: CDR1 ENHRY and CDR2 SYGVKD. The CDR3 is 16 amino acids. This CDR3 is CAISDRDRGYQETQYF. The CDR3 DNA reads as TGTGCCATCAGCGACCGGGACAGGGGCTACCAAGAGACCCAGTACTTC.

V gene TRBV9 combines with J gene TRBJ1-2, with TRBD1 matching 7 bases. Germline CDR1 is SGDLS and CDR2 is YYNGEE. The CDR3 length is 15 residues. The V gene end was trimmed by 4 bases and the J gene end by 4 bases; junction bases not matched to a gene: 10. The CDR3 sequence: CASSSWTGGSYGYTF. The CDR3 nucleotides are TGTGCCAGCAGCTCCTGGACAGGAGGCTCCTATGGCTACACCTTC. Based on the CDR3 plus reference TRBV9 and TRBJ1-2, the full variable domain is DSGVTQTPKHLITATGQRVTLRCSPRSGDLSVYWYQQSLDQGLQFLIQYYNGEERAKGNILERFSAQQFPDLHSELNLSSLELGDSALYFCASSSWTGGSYGYTFGSGTRLTVV.

This clone was observed a few times. This chain uses TRBV18 with TRBJ1-2, with 10 bases that match TRBD1. Germline loops: CDR1 KGHSH, CDR2 LQKENI. V lost 3 bases and J lost 6; bases outside the gene matches: 4. This CDR3 is 14 amino acids long. In nucleotides, the CDR3 is TGTGCCAGCTCACCTGGGACAGGGGTCAATGGCTACACCTTC. This gives the protein CASSPGTGVNGYTF.

This CDR3 reads CASSQDLNTRRKLFF. CDR3 DNA sequence: TGTGCCAGCAGCCAAGATTTGAACACGAGGAGAAAACTGTTTTTT. The gene calls are TRBV3-1 (or the pseudogene TRBV3-2) and TRBJ1-4; D not resolved. Trimming shortened V by 0 bases and J by 10 bases, and 15 bases separated the two germline ends. The CDR3 totals 15 residues. Germline assignment: CDR1 LGHDT and CDR2 YNNKEL (reference sequence).

The chain carries TRBV13 and TRBJ2-7, with a possible D match to TRBD1 (6 bases). From germline, CDR1 is PRHDT and CDR2 FYEKMQ (reference sequence). This CDR3 is 15 amino acids long. V gave up 2 bases and J gave up 0 bases, with 11 bases separating them. Written as DNA, the CDR3 is TGTGCCAGCAGCTTAACGGGACAAAACTCCTACGAGCAGTACTTC. It specifies CASSLTGQNSYEQYF. The full variable domain, its missing parts supplied by reference TRBV13 and TRBJ2-7, is AAGVIQSPRHLIKEKRETATLKCYPIPRHDTVYWYQQGPGQDPQFLISFYEKMQSDKGSIPDRFSAQQFSDYHSELNMSSLELGDSALYFCASSLTGQNSYEQYFGPGTRLTVT.

CDR3 region: CASSLGGLGNQPQHF. DNA of the CDR3: TGTGCCAGCAGCCTCGGCGGACTAGGGAATCAGCCCCAGCATTTT. The chain recombines TRBV5-6 with TRBJ1-5; no definite D call. V was trimmed by 4 bases and J by 4 bases, leaving 15 bases between them. The CDR3 sequence is 15 residues long. Germline CDR1 SGHDT, CDR2 YYEEEE.

There are a few counts of this clone. CDR3 sequence: CASSFKQGPHPDTIYF. The CDR3 DNA sequence: TGTGCCAGCAGTTTCAAACAGGGGCCCCATCCCGACACCATATATTTT. The chain recombines TRBV28 with TRBJ1-3; 7 positions match TRBD1. CDR3 length: 16 residues. The V and J ends lost 3 bases and 8 bases, in that order; junction bases with no gene match: 13. CDR1 is MDHEN and CDR2 is SYDVKM in the germline V gene.

The chain has TRBV12-5 and TRBJ2-5; perhaps TRBD1 as D (6 bases). This CDR3 is built from 15 residues. The germline gives CDR1 LGHNT, CDR2 FRNRAP. The V end was cut by 5 bases, the J end by 1 base, with 14 bases between. The CDR3 bases are TGTGCTAGTGGTCACCGGACAGAGTTCCAAGAGACCCAGTACTTC. Translating it yields CASGHRTEFQETQYF.